This TCR beta chain was sequenced for a study of blood T cell dynamics during melanoma immunotherapy. Study findings and constraints: At W3, later disease-control patients showed bifurcated PBMC repertoire changes, unlike progressors.

As for this clone: Its antigen is not identified.

The assay was immunoSEQ multiplex PCR, and TCRdb's table has in-frame clones only and misses some. The sample lists about 17,000 clones, roughly 85% seen once, with around 7% in the top ten. There are 13 residues in the CDR3. V gave up 3 bases and J gave up 7 bases; unmatched junction bases: 5. Germline values: CDR1 SGHTA, CDR2 FQGNSA. The sample's time point: week 3, after first cycle of checkpoint inhibitor. V gene TRBV7-2 combines with J gene TRBJ2-7, with 8 bases lining up with TRBD1. Sequenced material: blood, taken from a patient treated with checkpoint blockade. The source of this sequence is a human donor with melanoma. The CDR3 nucleotides read TGTGCCAGCAGCTTGAACCGACAGGGGGAGCAGTACTTC. Amino acids: CASSLNRQGEQYF.